This T cell receptor (beta chain) is drawn from a study of blood T cell repertoires in COVID-19. The CDR3 consists of 15 residues. CDR1 LGHNT and CDR2 FRNRAP come from the germline V gene. Between the trimmed V and J ends, which lost 7 bases and 0 bases, there was a span of 13 bases. The assay was immunoSEQ multiplex PCR, and TCRdb's table has in-frame clones only and misses some. The sample carries hundreds of thousands of clones, around 90% recorded once. The material sequenced was peripheral blood. This chain connects TRBV12-5 to TRBJ1-3; TRBD1 is a possible D gene (6 bases). The sequence came from a woman aged 18-35 years who had recovered from COVID-19. CDR3 residues: CASALGQSSGNTIYF. CDR3 in DNA: TGTGCTAGTGCCCTTGGACAGTCCTCTGGAAACACCATATATTTT.